This T cell receptor beta chain stems from a study of T cell changes during pregnancy in multiple sclerosis. The data were produced by immunoSEQ multiplex PCR, yet TCRdb's version contains in-frame clones alone and is incomplete. This sample has fewer than 50,000 clones; more than 75% occur once, and the top ten carry more than 5.5%. The germline V gene encodes CDR1 SGHNT and CDR2 YYREEE (reference sequence). The CDR3 sequence is 15 residues long. V lost 5 bases, J lost 5 bases, and 19 bases lay in between. The starting material was CD8+ T cells from peripheral blood mononuclear cells, obtained in the third trimester of pregnancy. This receptor was taken from a female donor with multiple sclerosis, enrolled in a pregnancy study. This rearrangement joins TRBV5-4 to TRBJ1-1; maybe TRBD1 (6 bases). CDR3 residues: CASRYLQGQRTEAFF. The CDR3 DNA is TGTGCCAGCAGGTATTTACAGGGCCAGAGGACTGAAGCTTTCTTT.